These 20 T cell receptor beta chains were sequenced from one sample in a study of blood T cell repertoires in COVID-19. The protocol was immunoSEQ multiplex PCR, while the TCRdb copy is restricted to in-frame clones and leaves out a portion. The data show 130,000 to 150,000 clones, approximately 85% seen once. Sequencing used peripheral blood. These receptors were collected from a woman aged 55-69 years with COVID-19, enrolled during active disease.

This chain links TRBV10-3 with TRBJ1-1, with 9 bases aligning to TRBD1. CDR3 length: 15 amino acids. Germline-derived CDR1 and CDR2 are ENHRY and SYGVKD. V was clipped by 6 bases and J by 3 bases; unmatched bases: 8. The CDR3 DNA is TGTGCCATCAGCCTAAGGACAGGGGATGACACTGAAGCTTTCTTT. It yields the protein CAISLRTGDDTEAFF.

The table lists this clone with a count of one. The V gene is TRBV11-1, the J gene TRBJ1-2; D remains unclear. This CDR3 has 15 amino acids. Germline V CDR1 and CDR2: SGHAT, FQDESV (reference sequence). Trimming took 4 bases from V and 6 from J, leaving 18 bases between them. As DNA, the CDR3 is TGTGCCAGCAGCTCTAACCTCCGGGAGGCCGATGGCTACACCTTC. It translates to CASSSNLREADGYTF.

This chain connects TRBV24-1 to TRBJ1-2, with 8 nucleotides matching TRBD1. Germline trimming cut 5 bases from V and 3 bases from J; bases unmatched to any gene: 4. CDR3 length: 14 amino acids. The V gene's germline CDR1 is KGHDR and CDR2 SFDVKD. In DNA form, the CDR3 reads TGTGCCACCAGTGGCAAGACAGGGGACTATGGCTACACCTTC. It encodes CATSGKTGDYGYTF.

This sequence joins TRBV3-1 (or the pseudogene TRBV3-2) and TRBJ2-7, with D possibly matching TRBD2 (6 bases). This CDR3 has 18 amino acids. In germline, CDR1 is LGHDT, CDR2 YNNKEL (reference sequence). Between the trimmed V and J ends, which lost 4 bases and 0 bases, there was a span of 22 bases. The CDR3 DNA reads TGTGCCAGCAGCCCCGGGAGCCAGATTCCATATAGCTCCTACGAGCAGTACTTC. Translation: CASSPGSQIPYSSYEQYF.

V gene TRBV6-1 combines with J gene TRBJ1-5; D gene ambiguous. The CDR3 is 15 residues long. Germline V CDR1 and CDR2: MNHNS, SASEGT. Between the trimmed V and J ends, which lost 0 bases and 2 bases, there was a span of 8 bases. CDR3 amino acids: CASSEAEEGNQPQHF. Written as DNA, the CDR3 is TGTGCCAGCAGTGAAGCTGAGGAGGGCAATCAGCCCCAGCATTTT.

V and J are TRBV6-5 and TRBJ1-2, with D perhaps matching TRBD1 (6 bases). CDR1 and CDR2 (germline): MNHEY, SVGAGI. V was shortened by 8 bases and J by 6 bases, with 13 bases between the two germline ends. The CDR3 has 12 amino acids. CDR3 nucleotide sequence: TGTGCCAGCTCTGGGGGCGATAATGGCTACACCTTC. Translation gives CASSGGDNGYTF.

The chain joins TRBV4-1 to TRBJ1-2; 9 bases are a match to TRBD1. The germline CDR1 and CDR2 sequences are MGHRA and YSYEKL. The CDR3 consists of 15 residues. V trimming: 2 bases; J trimming: 1 base; junction bases outside the gene matches: 2. The CDR3 region is CASSQWTGVNYGYTF. In DNA form, the CDR3 reads TGCGCCAGCAGCCAATGGACAGGGGTTAACTATGGCTACACCTTC.

This chain joins TRBV6-5 and TRBJ1-2, with D possibly matching TRBD1 (5 bases). This CDR3 is built from 15 residues. V was pared by 2 bases and J by 8 bases, with 18 bases between. Per germline, CDR1 MNHEY and CDR2 SVGAGI. In nucleotides, the CDR3 is TGTGCCAGCAGTTACGGGGGGATGGAGGGGAAGGGCTACACCTTC. This codes for CASSYGGMEGKGYTF.

The V and J genes are TRBV9 and TRBJ1-2, with D maybe TRBD1 (5 bases). V lost 4 bases to trimming and J lost 6 bases, with 13 bases between them. Germline loops: CDR1 SGDLS, CDR2 YYNGEE. The CDR3 spans 13 residues. The CDR3 DNA reads as TGTGCCAGCAGCAGCACCGAGACAGATGGCTACACCTTC. Protein sequence: CASSSTETDGYTF.

The CDR3 here is CASSEGQGVSPLHF. CDR3 DNA: TGTGCCAGCAGCGAAGGACAGGGCGTTTCACCCCTCCACTTT. The rearrangement joins TRBV5-6 to TRBJ1-6, with 8 bases matching TRBD1. V lost 4 bases and J lost 9; bases outside the gene matches: 6. The CDR3 spans 14 residues. The V gene's germline CDR1 is SGHDT and CDR2 YYEEEE.

V usage is TRBV6-1 and J usage is TRBJ2-7; 9 positions agree with TRBD2. Losses at the gene ends were 2 bases for V and 1 base for J; bases not matched to a gene: 0. The CDR3 has 14 amino acids. Germline lookup yields CDR1 MNHNS and CDR2 SASEGT. Written as DNA, the CDR3 is TGTGCCAGCAGTGAAACTAGCGGGTCCTACGAGCAGTACTTC. Translated, it gives CASSETSGSYEQYF.

The chain combines TRBV30 with TRBJ2-5; TRBD2 is a possible D gene (5 bases). This CDR3 region has 13 residues. Deletions cut 2 bases from V and 2 bases from J, with 9 bases between. Germline V CDR1 and CDR2: GTSNPN, SVGIG (reference sequence). The CDR3 bases are TGTGCCTGGAGTTTAGCGCTTCAAGAGACCCAGTACTTC. This translates into CAWSLALQETQYF.

This clone was seen more than once but under ten times. V gene TRBV30 combines with J gene TRBJ1-5, with a weak D call TRBD1 (6 bases). CDR1 and CDR2 (germline): GTSNPN, SVGIG (reference sequence). The CDR3 length is 13 residues. The ends were cut back, 1 base at V and 5 bases at J, with 9 bases in the middle. The CDR3 here is CAWSGGGDQPQHF. In nucleotides, the CDR3 is TGTGCCTGGAGTGGGGGGGGCGATCAGCCCCAGCATTTT. Supplemented by reference TRBV30 and TRBJ1-5, the full variable domain reads SQTIHQWPATLVQPVGSPLSLECTVEGTSNPNLYWYRQAAGRGLQLLFYSVGIGQISSEVPQNLSASRPQDRQFILSSKKLLLSDSGFYLCAWSGGGDQPQHFGDGTRLSIL.

The chain recombines TRBV7-8 with TRBJ2-7, with TRBD2 identical over 7 bases. With V trimmed by 1 base and J by 3 bases, 9 bases remained unmatched. This CDR3 is 16 amino acids long. Germline CDR1 and CDR2: SGHVS and FQNEAQ. The CDR3 reads CASSLGRSGVIYEQYF. CDR3 bases: TGTGCCAGCAGCTTAGGTCGCAGCGGGGTCATCTACGAGCAGTACTTC.

V usage is TRBV5-1 and J usage is TRBJ2-7, with 8 bases matching TRBD1. CDR1 is SGHRS and CDR2 is YFSETQ in the germline V gene. This CDR3 is 15 amino acids long. V lost 4 bases and J lost 2; bases outside the gene matches: 8. This CDR3 reads CASSRSTGAPYEQYF. The DNA of the CDR3 is TGCGCCAGCAGCCGTTCGACAGGGGCCCCCTACGAGCAGTACTTC.

There are a few counts of this clone. V usage is TRBV6-5 and J usage is TRBJ1-2; no clear D gene. With 5 bases removed from V and 6 bases from J, the gap between germline ends came to 13 bases. In germline, CDR1 is MNHEY, CDR2 SVGAGI. This CDR3 comprises 13 residues. CDR3 loop: CASSPRGSNGYTF. The CDR3 nucleotides are TGTGCCAGCAGTCCCCGGGGAAGCAATGGCTACACCTTC.

The chain combines TRBV27 with TRBJ2-7, with unresolved D. The V and J ends lost 3 bases and 2 bases respectively, with 11 bases between them. In germline, CDR1 is MNHEY, CDR2 SMNVEV (reference sequence). The CDR3 consists of 14 residues. CDR3 amino acids: CASSFENEPYEQYF. The CDR3 coding sequence is TGTGCCAGCAGTTTCGAGAACGAGCCCTACGAGCAGTACTTC.

The gene calls are TRBV9 and TRBJ1-3, with D unresolved. Trimming removed 0 bases at V and 0 bases at J, with 7 bases between. Looked up from germline, CDR1 is SGDLS and CDR2 is YYNGEE. The CDR3 covers 15 residues. The CDR3 sequence is CASSVDPDSGNTIYF. As DNA, the CDR3 is TGTGCCAGCAGCGTAGACCCAGACTCTGGAAACACCATATATTTT.

This clone was counted a few times. The chain recombines TRBV7-2 with TRBJ2-3; 11 bases match TRBD2. This CDR3 is 18 amino acids long. Germline V gene data show CDR1 as SGHTA and CDR2 as FQGNSA. Unmatched junction bases numbered 14, after V lost 5 bases and J lost 4 bases. CDR3 sequence: CASSRVPLAGGSADTQYF. CDR3 bases: TGTGCCAGCAGCAGAGTCCCTCTAGCGGGGGGCAGCGCAGATACGCAGTATTTT.

The V and J genes are TRBV4-3 and TRBJ2-5; D is possibly TRBD2 (6 bases). The germline V gene encodes CDR1 LGHNA and CDR2 YSLEER. Trimming cost V 4 bases and J 2 bases, with 8 bases left between them. The CDR3 sequence is 13 residues long. CDR3 amino acids: CASSPGVQETQYF. CDR3 nucleotide sequence: TGCGCCAGCAGCCCGGGGGTTCAAGAGACCCAGTACTTC.